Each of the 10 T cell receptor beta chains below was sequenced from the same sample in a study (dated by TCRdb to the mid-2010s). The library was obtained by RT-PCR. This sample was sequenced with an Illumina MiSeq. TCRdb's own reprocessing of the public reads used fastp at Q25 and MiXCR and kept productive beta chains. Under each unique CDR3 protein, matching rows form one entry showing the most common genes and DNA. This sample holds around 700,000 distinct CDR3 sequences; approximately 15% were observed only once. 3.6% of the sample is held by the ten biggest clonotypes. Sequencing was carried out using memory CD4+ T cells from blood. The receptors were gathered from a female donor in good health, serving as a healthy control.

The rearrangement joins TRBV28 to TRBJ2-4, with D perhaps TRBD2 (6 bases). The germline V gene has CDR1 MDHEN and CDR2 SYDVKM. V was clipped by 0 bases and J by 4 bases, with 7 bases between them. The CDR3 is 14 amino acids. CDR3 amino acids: CASSLWTSKNIQYF. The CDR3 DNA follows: TGTGCCAGCAGTTTATGGACTAGTAAAAACATTCAGTACTTC.

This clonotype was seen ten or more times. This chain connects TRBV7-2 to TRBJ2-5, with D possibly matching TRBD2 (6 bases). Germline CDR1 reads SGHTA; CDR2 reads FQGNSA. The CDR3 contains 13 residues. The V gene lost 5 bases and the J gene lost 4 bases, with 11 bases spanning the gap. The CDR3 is CASSRGSLETQYF. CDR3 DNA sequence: TGTGCCAGCAGCCGGGGGTCGCTAGAGACCCAGTACTTC.

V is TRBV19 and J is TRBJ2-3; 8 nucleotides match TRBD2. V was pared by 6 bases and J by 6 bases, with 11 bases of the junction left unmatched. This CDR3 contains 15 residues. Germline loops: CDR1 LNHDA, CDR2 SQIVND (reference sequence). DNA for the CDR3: TGTGCCAGTAGGACGACTAGCGACCGTGTGGATACGCAGTATTTT. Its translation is CASRTTSDRVDTQYF.

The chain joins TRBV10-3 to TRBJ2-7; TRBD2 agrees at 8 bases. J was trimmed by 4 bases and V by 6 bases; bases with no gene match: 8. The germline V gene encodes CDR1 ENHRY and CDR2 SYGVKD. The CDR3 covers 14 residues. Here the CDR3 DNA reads TGTGCCATCAGGCCGGGACTAGATAAATACGAGCAGTACTTC. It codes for CAIRPGLDKYEQYF.

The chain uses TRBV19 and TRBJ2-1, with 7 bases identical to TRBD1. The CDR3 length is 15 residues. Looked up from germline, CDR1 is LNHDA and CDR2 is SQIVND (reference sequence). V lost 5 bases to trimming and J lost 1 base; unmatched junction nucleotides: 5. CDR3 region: CASSAEGQSYNEQFF. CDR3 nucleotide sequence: TGTGCCAGTAGTGCAGAGGGACAGTCCTACAATGAGCAGTTCTTC.

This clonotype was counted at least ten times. As DNA, the CDR3 is TGTGCCAGCAGCTTGGCCAGGGAGACCGGGGAGCTGTTTTTT. This sequence encodes CASSLARETGELFF. The V call is TRBV5-6, the J call TRBJ2-2; D is tentatively TRBD1 or TRBD2 (5 bases each). CDR1 is SGHDT and CDR2 is YYEEEE in the germline V gene. The CDR3 has 14 amino acids. V lost 0 bases and J 5 bases, leaving 8 bases between the germline ends.

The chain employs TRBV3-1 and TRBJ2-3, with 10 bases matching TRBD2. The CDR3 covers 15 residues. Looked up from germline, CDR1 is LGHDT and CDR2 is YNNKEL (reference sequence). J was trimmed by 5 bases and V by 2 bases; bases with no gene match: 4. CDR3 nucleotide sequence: TGTGCCAGCAGCCAACTAGCGGGAGAGGTAGATACGCAGTATTTT. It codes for CASSQLAGEVDTQYF.

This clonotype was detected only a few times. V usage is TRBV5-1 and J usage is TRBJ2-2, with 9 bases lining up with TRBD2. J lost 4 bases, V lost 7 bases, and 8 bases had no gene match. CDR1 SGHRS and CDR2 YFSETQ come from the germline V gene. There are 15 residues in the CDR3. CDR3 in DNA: TGCGCCAGCTCCCAGGGCGGGAGGGCCACCGGGGAGCTGTTTTTT. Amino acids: CASSQGGRATGELFF.

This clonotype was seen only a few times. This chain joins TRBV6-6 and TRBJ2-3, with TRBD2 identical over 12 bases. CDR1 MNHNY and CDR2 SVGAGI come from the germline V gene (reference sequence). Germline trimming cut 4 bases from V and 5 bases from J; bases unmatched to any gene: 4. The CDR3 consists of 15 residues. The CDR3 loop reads CASSLTSGRRDTQYF. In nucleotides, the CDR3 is TGTGCCAGCAGTTTGACTAGCGGGAGAAGAGATACGCAGTATTTT.

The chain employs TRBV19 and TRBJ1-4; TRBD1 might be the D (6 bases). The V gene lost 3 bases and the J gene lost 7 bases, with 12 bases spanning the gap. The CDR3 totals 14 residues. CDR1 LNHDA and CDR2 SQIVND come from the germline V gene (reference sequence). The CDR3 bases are TGTGCCAGTAGTATTGGAGGGGGTACTGAAAAACTGTTTTTT. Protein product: CASSIGGGTEKLFF.